Given below is one TCR beta chain in context. Participants comprised healthy donors of bone marrow. These donors counted as nominally healthy when sampled, but unrecorded immune exposures were likely. This specimen belongs to a study of cytomegalovirus exposure and HLA in healthy donors. The V gene's germline CDR1 is LNHNV and CDR2 YYDKDF (reference sequence). CDR3 length equals 15 residues. The V end was cut by 5 bases, the J end by 0 bases, with 12 bases between. The PCR contained 60 Vbeta and 13 Jbeta primers. Profiling relied on immunoSEQ multiplex PCR, and the TCRdb table lists in-frame clones only, not all of them. The data contain about 98,000 clones, around 73% of them singletons.

Sequenced input: PBMCs. The chain combines TRBV15 with TRBJ2-3; TRBD2 might be the D (7 bases). This sequence was found in a female donor in good health and CMV-seronegative. Written as DNA, the CDR3 is TGTGCCACCAGCGGGGGGGACACTAGCACAGATACGCAGTATTTT. Protein product: CATSGGDTSTDTQYF.